These 18 T cell receptor beta chains originate from one sample sequenced in a study of T cell responses to AZD1222 COVID-19 vaccine. This table comes from immunoSEQ multiplex PCR, and its TCRdb copy is limited to in-frame clones, with some not included. The repertoire consists of some 140,000 clones, with approximately 88% occurring once and the leading ten covering approximately 4%. Material: peripheral blood, obtained on day 0 of AZD1222 vaccination. These receptor sequences come from an adult in good health.

The gene calls are TRBV7-8 and TRBJ2-3; D gene uncertain. V lost 2 bases and J 2 bases, leaving 8 bases between the germline ends. The V gene's germline CDR1 is SGHVS and CDR2 FQNEAQ. The CDR3 is 14 amino acids. The chain's CDR3 is CASSLTTLTDTQYF. CDR3 bases: TGTGCCAGCAGCTTAACTACTCTCACAGATACGCAGTATTTT. Complete variable domain (other parts from reference TRBV7-8 and TRBJ2-3): GAGVSQSPRYKVAKRGQDVALRCDPISGHVSLFWYQQALGQGPEFLTYFQNEAQLDKSGLPSDRFFAERPEGSVSTLKIQRTQQEDSAVYLCASSLTTLTDTQYFGPGTRLTVL.

This chain joins TRBV5-1 and TRBJ1-6, with D possibly being TRBD1 (5 bases). V lost 5 bases and J lost 1, with 7 bases in between. Germline V gene sequence: CDR1 SGHRS, CDR2 YFSETQ. The CDR3 length is 14 residues. The DNA for the CDR3 is TGCGCCAGCAGAGGGGAATCCTATAATTCACCCCTCCACTTT. It is translated as CASRGESYNSPLHF.

The chain joins TRBV2 to TRBJ1-6; maybe TRBD1 (5 bases). Trimming shortened V by 4 bases and J by 7 bases, and 11 bases separated the two germline ends. The CDR3 has 14 amino acids. Germline V gene data show CDR1 as SNHLY and CDR2 as FYNNEI. The CDR3 region is CASSAAGRNSPLHF. CDR3 DNA sequence: TGTGCCAGCAGTGCGGCAGGGAGAAATTCACCCCTCCACTTT. The full variable domain, completed using reference TRBV2 and TRBJ1-6, is EPEVTQTPSHQVTQMGQEVILRCVPISNHLYFYWYRQILGQKVEFLVSFYNNEISEKSEIFDDQFSVERPDGSNFTLKIRSTKLEDSAMYFCASSAAGRNSPLHFGNGTRLTVT.

The V call is TRBV6-5, the J call TRBJ2-7; D ambiguous. Germline V CDR1 and CDR2: MNHEY, SVGAGI. CDR3 size: 12 residues. V shed 6 bases and J shed 0 bases, with 6 bases lying between them. CDR3 loop: CASRRSSYEQYF. The CDR3 nucleotides read TGTGCCAGCAGAAGAAGCTCCTACGAGCAGTACTTC.

This clone was found a few times. The chain combines TRBV30 with TRBJ1-3; weak D call: TRBD1 (5 bases). CDR1 is GTSNPN and CDR2 is SVGIG in the germline V gene (reference sequence). This CDR3 region has 14 residues. With 8 bases removed from V and 0 bases from J, the gap between germline ends came to 14 bases. CDR3 loop: CAESEGSSGNTIYF. DNA for the CDR3: TGTGCCGAATCTGAGGGGAGCTCTGGAAACACCATATATTTT.

The chain links TRBV20-1 to TRBJ2-3; D unresolved. The CDR3 loop spans 11 amino acids. Germline loops: CDR1 DFQATT, CDR2 SNEGSKA (reference sequence). V dropped 2 bases and J dropped 2 bases, with 2 bases sitting between them. DNA for the CDR3: TGCAGTGCTAGAACCACAGATACGCAGTATTTT. Protein sequence: CSARTTDTQYF.

The chain joins TRBV19 to TRBJ2-1, with D perhaps matching TRBD2 (6 bases). From germline, CDR1 is LNHDA and CDR2 SQIVND (reference sequence). This CDR3 contains 15 residues. V lost 6 bases, J lost 6 bases, and 18 bases lay in between. The CDR3 DNA sequence: TGTGCCAGTAGAGCCTTTGGCGGGGTTGGCAATGAGCAGTTCTTC. As protein: CASRAFGGVGNEQFF.

The chain is built from TRBV2 and TRBJ1-4; tentative D call: TRBD1 (6 bases). Germline CDR1 reads SNHLY; CDR2 reads FYNNEI. The CDR3 extends over 15 amino acids. Trimming removed 6 bases at V and 2 bases at J, with 13 bases between. The CDR3 is CASRPQGITNEKLFF. The CDR3 DNA sequence: TGTGCCAGCAGACCTCAGGGGATCACTAATGAAAAACTGTTTTTT.

V gene TRBV7-9 combines with J gene TRBJ2-7, with TRBD2 as a possible D gene (6 bases). Germline CDR1 is SEHNR and CDR2 is FQNEAQ (reference sequence). This CDR3 spans 13 amino acids. Trimming removed 1 base from V and 6 bases from J, with 10 bases in between. CDR3 residues: CASSLVSGIEQYF. The CDR3 DNA reads as TGTGCCAGCAGCTTAGTTAGCGGAATCGAGCAGTACTTC.

A single count supports this clone. This chain joins TRBV5-1 and TRBJ2-1; 11 bases agree with TRBD2. The CDR3 has 16 amino acids. The trim removed 0 bases at V and 7 bases at J, leaving 6 bases unmatched. In germline, CDR1 is SGHRS, CDR2 YFSETQ. CDR3 bases: TGCGCCAGCAGCTTGGCTAGCGGGGGGCCGGAGAATGAGCAGTTCTTC. Residues: CASSLASGGPENEQFF.

In its sample, this clone was seen once. The chain has TRBV6-6 and TRBJ1-2; 7 bases agree with TRBD1. The CDR3 extends over 16 amino acids. The germline V gene has CDR1 MNHNY and CDR2 SVGAGI (reference sequence). The J segment lost 6 bases and the V segment lost 8 bases, leaving 18 bases of the junction unmatched. CDR3 sequence (DNA): TGTGCCAGCCGATCATTGGGACTGAGGCAGGGGGATGGCTACACCTTC. Amino acid sequence: CASRSLGLRQGDGYTF.

The chain couples TRBV27 to TRBJ1-3; TRBD1 matches at 8 bases. The ends lost 5 bases at V and 8 bases at J; junction bases unmatched: 17. In germline, CDR1 is MNHEY, CDR2 SMNVEV (reference sequence). This CDR3 is built from 17 residues. The CDR3 region is CASSPFPQGAAEDTIYF. CDR3 nucleotide sequence: TGTGCCAGCAGTCCCTTCCCCCAGGGGGCGGCCGAAGACACCATATATTTT.

In regard to this clone: The same CDR3 arises from other DNA sequences in this sample as well. The V call is TRBV5-8, the J call TRBJ1-1; D unclear. V was shortened by 0 bases and J by 5 bases, with 8 bases between the two germline ends. The germline gives CDR1 SGHTS, CDR2 YDEGEE. The CDR3 has 13 amino acids. The CDR3 nucleotides read TGTGCCAGCAGCTTGGTCCGGAATACTGAAGCTTTCTTT. Translation gives CASSLVRNTEAFF.

The J gene is TRBJ1-2, the V gene TRBV27; 7 bases agree with TRBD1. Trimming cost V 4 bases and J 4 bases; bases outside gene matches: 9. The CDR3 contains 15 residues. Germline assignment: CDR1 MNHEY and CDR2 SMNVEV (reference sequence). The DNA of the CDR3 is TGTGCCAGCAGTTCCCTAGGACAGGCGGGCTATGGCTACACCTTC. Protein product: CASSSLGQAGYGYTF.

This chain uses TRBV27 with TRBJ2-3, with 11 nucleotides matching TRBD1. V gave up 2 bases and J gave up 7 bases; unmatched junction bases: 14. There are 18 residues in the CDR3. CDR1 and CDR2 from the germline V gene are MNHEY and SMNVEV (reference sequence). The CDR3 spells CASSLTLGQGAPRNTQYF. CDR3 sequence (DNA): TGTGCCAGCAGTTTAACCCTCGGACAGGGGGCTCCCCGTAATACGCAGTATTTT.

This rearrangement joins TRBV28 to TRBJ1-5, with 8 bases identical to TRBD1. The germline gives CDR1 MDHEN, CDR2 SYDVKM. V trimming: 6 bases; J trimming: 6 bases; junction bases outside the gene matches: 4. This CDR3 comprises 13 residues. CDR3 in DNA: TGTGCCAGCAGACCGGACAGGGTTCAGCCCCAGCATTTT. Its protein is CASRPDRVQPQHF.

The CDR3 nucleotides read TGCAGCGTTTTATTGGGTAGGCGAGCAACTAACTATGGCTACACCTTC. Translating it yields CSVLLGRRATNYGYTF. This chain connects TRBV29-1 to TRBJ1-2; D is unresolved. There are 16 residues in the CDR3. Trimming left V 5 bases short and J 0 bases short, with 19 bases between. CDR1 and CDR2 (germline): SQVTM, ANQGSEA.

The chain combines TRBV30 with TRBJ1-2; D gene ambiguous. The germline V gene encodes CDR1 GTSNPN and CDR2 SVGIG (reference sequence). V was pared by 4 bases and J by 7 bases, with 25 bases between. CDR3 length: 16 amino acids. CDR3 coding DNA: TGTGCCTGGAAGGGTCGGACGGGCTCAGATTCGGTTGGCTACACCTTC. Residues: CAWKGRTGSDSVGYTF.